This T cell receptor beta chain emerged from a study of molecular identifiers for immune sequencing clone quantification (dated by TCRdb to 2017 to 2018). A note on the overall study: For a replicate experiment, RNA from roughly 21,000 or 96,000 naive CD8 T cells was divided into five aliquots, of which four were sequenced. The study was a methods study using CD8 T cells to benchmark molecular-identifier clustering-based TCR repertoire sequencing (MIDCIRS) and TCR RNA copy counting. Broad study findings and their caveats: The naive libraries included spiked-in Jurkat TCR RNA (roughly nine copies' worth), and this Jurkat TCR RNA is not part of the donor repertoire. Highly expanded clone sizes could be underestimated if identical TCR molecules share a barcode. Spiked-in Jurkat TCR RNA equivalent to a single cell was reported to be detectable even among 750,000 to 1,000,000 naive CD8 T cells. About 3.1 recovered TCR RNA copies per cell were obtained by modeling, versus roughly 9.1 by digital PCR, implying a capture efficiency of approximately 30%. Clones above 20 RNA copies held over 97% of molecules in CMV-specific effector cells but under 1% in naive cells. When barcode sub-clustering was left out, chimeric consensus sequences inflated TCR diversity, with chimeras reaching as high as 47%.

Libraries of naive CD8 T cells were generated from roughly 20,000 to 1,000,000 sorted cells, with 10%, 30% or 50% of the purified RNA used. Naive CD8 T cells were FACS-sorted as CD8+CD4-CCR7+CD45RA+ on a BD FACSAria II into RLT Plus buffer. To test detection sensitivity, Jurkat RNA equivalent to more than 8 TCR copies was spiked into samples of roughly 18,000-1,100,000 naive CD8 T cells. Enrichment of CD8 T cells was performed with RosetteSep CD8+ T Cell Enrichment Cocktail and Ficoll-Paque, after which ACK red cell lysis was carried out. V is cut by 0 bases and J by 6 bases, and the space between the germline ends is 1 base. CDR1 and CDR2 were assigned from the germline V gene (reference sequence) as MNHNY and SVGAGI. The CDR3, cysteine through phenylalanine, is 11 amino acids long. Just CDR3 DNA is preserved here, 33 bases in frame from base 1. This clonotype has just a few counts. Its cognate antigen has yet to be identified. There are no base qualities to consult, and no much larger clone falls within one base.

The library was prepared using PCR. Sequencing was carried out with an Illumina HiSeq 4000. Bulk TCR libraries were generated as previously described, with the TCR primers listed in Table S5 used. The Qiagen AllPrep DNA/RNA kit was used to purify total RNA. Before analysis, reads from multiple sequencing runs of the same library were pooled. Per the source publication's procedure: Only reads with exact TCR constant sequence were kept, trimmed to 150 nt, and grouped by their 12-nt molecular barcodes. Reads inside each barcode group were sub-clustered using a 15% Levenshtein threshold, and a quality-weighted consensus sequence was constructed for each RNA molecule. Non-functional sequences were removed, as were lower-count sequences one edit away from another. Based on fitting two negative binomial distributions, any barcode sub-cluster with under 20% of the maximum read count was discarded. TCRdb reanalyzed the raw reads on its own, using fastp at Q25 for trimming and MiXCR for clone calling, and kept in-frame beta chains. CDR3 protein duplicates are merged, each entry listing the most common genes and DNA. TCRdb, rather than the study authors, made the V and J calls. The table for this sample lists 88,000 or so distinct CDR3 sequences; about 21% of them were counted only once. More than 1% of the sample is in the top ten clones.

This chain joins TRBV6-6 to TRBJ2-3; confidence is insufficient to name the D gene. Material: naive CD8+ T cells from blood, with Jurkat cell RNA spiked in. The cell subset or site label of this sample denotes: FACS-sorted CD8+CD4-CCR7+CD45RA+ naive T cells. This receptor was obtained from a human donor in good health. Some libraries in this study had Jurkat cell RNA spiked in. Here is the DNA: TGTGCCAGCAGTTACTCGGATACGCAGTATTTT. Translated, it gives CASSYSDTQYF.